This T cell receptor (beta chain) was sequenced for a study of T cell changes during pregnancy in multiple sclerosis. The V and J ends lost 3 bases and 9 bases, in that order; junction bases with no gene match: 9. The V gene's germline CDR1 is MGHRA and CDR2 YSYEKL. The CDR3 sequence is 15 residues long. Repertoires were generated with immunoSEQ multiplex PCR, while TCRdb's copy carries only in-frame clones and drops some. This sample has roughly 48,000 clones, with around 95% found just once. The receptor was derived from a female donor with multiple sclerosis, enrolled in a pregnancy study. The source was CD8+ T cells from peripheral blood mononuclear cells, collected in the first trimester of pregnancy. This chain joins TRBV4-1 and TRBJ2-1; 9 positions match TRBD2. The CDR3 nucleotides are TGCGCCAGCAGCCATACCGGGACTAGCTGGGTTGAGCAGTTCTTC. Protein sequence: CASSHTGTSWVEQFF.